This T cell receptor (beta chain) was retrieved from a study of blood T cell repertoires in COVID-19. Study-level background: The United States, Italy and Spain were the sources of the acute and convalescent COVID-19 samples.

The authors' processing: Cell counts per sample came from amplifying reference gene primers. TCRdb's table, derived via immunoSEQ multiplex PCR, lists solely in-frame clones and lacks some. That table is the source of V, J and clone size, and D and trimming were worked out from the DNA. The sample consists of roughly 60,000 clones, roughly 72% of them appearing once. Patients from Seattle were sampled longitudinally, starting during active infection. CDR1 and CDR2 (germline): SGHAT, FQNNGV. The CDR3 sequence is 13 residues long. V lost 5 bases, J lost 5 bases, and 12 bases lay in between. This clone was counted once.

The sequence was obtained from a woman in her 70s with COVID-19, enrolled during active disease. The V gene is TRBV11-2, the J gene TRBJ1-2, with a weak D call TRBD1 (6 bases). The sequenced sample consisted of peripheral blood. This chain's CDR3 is CASSPGQEYGYTF. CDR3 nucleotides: TGTGCCAGCAGCCCGGGACAAGAGTATGGCTACACCTTC.